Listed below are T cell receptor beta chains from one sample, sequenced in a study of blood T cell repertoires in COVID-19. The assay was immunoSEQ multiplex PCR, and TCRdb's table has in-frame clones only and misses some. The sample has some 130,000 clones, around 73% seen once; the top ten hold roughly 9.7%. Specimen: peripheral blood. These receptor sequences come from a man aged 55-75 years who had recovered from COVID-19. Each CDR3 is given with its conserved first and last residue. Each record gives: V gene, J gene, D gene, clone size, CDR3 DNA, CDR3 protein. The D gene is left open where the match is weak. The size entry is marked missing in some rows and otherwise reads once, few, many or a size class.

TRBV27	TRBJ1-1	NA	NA	TGTGCCAGCAGTCCCAGAGGACAGAACACTGAAGCTTTCTTT	CASSPRGQNTEAFF
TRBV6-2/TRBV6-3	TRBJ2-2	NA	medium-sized	TGTGCCAGCAGCCCCGGGGAGGGGGACACCGGGGAGCTGTTTTTT	CASSPGEGDTGELFF
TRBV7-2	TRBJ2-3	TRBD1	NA	TGTGCCAGCAGCCCAAGGACAGGGCCAGATACGCAGTATTTT	CASSPRTGPDTQYF
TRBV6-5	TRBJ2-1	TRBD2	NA	TGTGCCAGCAGTCCACCTGAAGGCGGGAGCAATGAGCAGTTCTTC	CASSPPEGGSNEQFF
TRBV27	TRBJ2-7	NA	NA	TGTGCCAGCAGTCGGGCCCAGCAGGGTGAGCAGTACTTC	CASSRAQQGEQYF
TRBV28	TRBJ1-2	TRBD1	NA	TGTGCCAGCAGTACCGGGACAGGGGTGGGTGGCTACACCTTC	CASSTGTGVGGYTF
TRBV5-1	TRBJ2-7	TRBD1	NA	TGCGCCAGCAGCTTGGGACAGGGAAACCCCTACGAGCAATACTTC	CASSLGQGNPYEQYF
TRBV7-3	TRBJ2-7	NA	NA	TGTGCCAGCAGCTTAACGGAGGGGGCGCCCTACGAGCAGTACTTC	CASSLTEGAPYEQYF
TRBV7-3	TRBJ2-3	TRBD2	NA	TGTGCCAGCAGCTTGGAGCGGGAGTCAGATACGCAGTATTTT	CASSLERESDTQYF
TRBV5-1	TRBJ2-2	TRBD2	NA	TGCGCCAGCAGCCAGAGGGGTAGCGGGGGGAACACCGGGGAGCTGTTTTTT	CASSQRGSGGNTGELFF